These 19 T cell receptor beta chains originate from one sample sequenced in a study of a mutant IDH1 vaccine in newly diagnosed glioma. Time point reported: week 5, during vaccination. One vaccine dose held 300 ug of mutant IDH1 20-mer peptide and came with topical imiquimod. Assay used: immunoSEQ multiplex PCR; TCRdb lists only in-frame clones, some missing. The table records roughly 40,000 clones, 91% of them present only once. These receptors' targets are unknown. The sequenced sample was PBMCs, obtained from a glioma patient whose treatment included an IDH1 peptide vaccine. Receptors originate from a man aged 50-59 years with glioma.

The J gene is TRBJ2-3, the V gene TRBV25-1, with a tentative D call TRBD1 (5 bases). The CDR3 extends over 12 amino acids. Germline lookup yields CDR1 MGHDK and CDR2 SYGVNS. Between the trimmed V and J ends, which lost 6 bases and 5 bases, there was a span of 9 bases. CDR3 bases: TGTGCCAGCAGGACCCAGGGAGATACGCAGTATTTT. This translates into CASRTQGDTQYF.

This chain joins TRBV4-1 and TRBJ2-7; 9 positions agree with TRBD1. Losses at the gene ends were 1 base for V and 1 base for J; bases not matched to a gene: 17. The CDR3 runs to 20 residues. In germline, CDR1 is MGHRA, CDR2 YSYEKL. The CDR3 bases are TGCGCCAGCAGCCAAGCAAGATGGGGGGGACAGGGAACGGATTCCTACGAGCAGTACTTC. Residues: CASSQARWGGQGTDSYEQYF.

The V and J genes are TRBV10-3 and TRBJ2-1; 7 bases are a match to TRBD1. V lost 8 bases to trimming and J lost 0 bases; unmatched junction nucleotides: 4. Germline V gene sequence: CDR1 ENHRY, CDR2 SYGVKD. The CDR3 contains 14 residues. The CDR3 reads CAIRGQSSYNEQFF. The CDR3 DNA reads as TGTGCCATCCGGGGACAGAGCTCCTACAATGAGCAGTTCTTC.

The gene calls are TRBV10-3 and TRBJ1-1; TRBD1 is a possible D gene (6 bases). The CDR3 has 17 residues. The germline V gene has CDR1 ENHRY and CDR2 SYGVKD. With 3 bases removed from V and 0 bases from J, the gap between germline ends came to 17 bases. The CDR3 protein is CAISDTGARQLNTEAFF. The CDR3 DNA sequence: TGTGCCATCAGTGACACGGGGGCTCGGCAATTGAACACTGAAGCTTTCTTT.

V is TRBV6-5 and J is TRBJ2-5; D assignment may be TRBD1 or TRBD2 (5 bases each). The J call could be wrong; TRBJ2-7 is a better fit for the DNA end. The CDR3 is 15 residues long. Germline V gives CDR1 MNHEY, CDR2 SVGAGI. DNA for the CDR3: TGTGCCAGCAGTTACAGTGGGACCCCGGGATACGAGCAGTACTTC. Translation gives CASSYSGTPGYEQYF.

This clone was detected a few times. The chain joins TRBV9 to TRBJ1-2; TRBD1 matches at 7 bases. The junction had 5 bases not matched to a gene; V was cut back by 0 bases and J by 6 bases. The CDR3 is 14 residues long. Germline V gene sequence: CDR1 SGDLS, CDR2 YYNGEE. The DNA for the CDR3 is TGTGCCAGCAGCGTAGCTCCCGGGACAGATGGCTACACCTTC. Protein sequence: CASSVAPGTDGYTF.

This chain uses TRBV7-9 with TRBJ1-2; D gene ambiguous. The V gene lost 0 bases and the J gene lost 8 bases, with 16 bases spanning the gap. Germline lookup yields CDR1 SEHNR and CDR2 FQNEAQ (reference sequence). This CDR3 is built from 15 residues. CDR3 residues: CASSLASVGTEGYTF. The CDR3 DNA reads as TGTGCCAGCAGCTTAGCGTCGGTCGGAACGGAGGGCTACACCTTC. Drawing the rest from reference TRBV7-9 and TRBJ1-2, the complete variable domain is DTGVSQNPRHKITKRGQNVTFRCDPISEHNRLYWYRQTLGQGPEFLTYFQNEAQLEKSRLLSDRFSAERPKGSFSTLEIQRTEQGDSAMYLCASSLASVGTEGYTFGSGTRLTVV.

This rearrangement joins TRBV7-2 to TRBJ2-2; D is possibly TRBD2 (6 bases). Between the trimmed V and J ends, which lost 1 base and 7 bases, there was a span of 7 bases. The CDR3 runs to 13 residues. Germline CDR1 SGHTA, CDR2 FQGNSA. CDR3 amino acids: CASSLGGVGELFF. The CDR3 DNA reads as TGTGCCAGCAGCTTAGGGGGGGTCGGGGAGCTGTTTTTT.

The chain combines TRBV7-8 with TRBJ1-5; D remains ambiguous. V was clipped by 1 base and J by 6 bases, with 16 bases between them. The CDR3 is made up of 16 amino acids. From germline, CDR1 is SGHVS and CDR2 FQNEAQ. Written as DNA, the CDR3 is TGTGCCAGCAGCTTAGAGGGTGCGGCGATAGGTCAGCCCCAGCATTTT. This translates into CASSLEGAAIGQPQHF.

This sequence joins TRBV10-3 and TRBJ1-4; D is possibly TRBD1 (6 bases). The CDR3 spans 12 residues. V gave up 10 bases and J gave up 1 base, with 7 bases separating them. Germline values: CDR1 ENHRY, CDR2 SYGVKD. The CDR3 bases are TGTGCCACACAGGGAACTAATGAAAAACTGTTTTTT. This gives the protein CATQGTNEKLFF.

The CDR3 region is CASSLPGRREQFF. As DNA, the CDR3 is TGTGCCAGCAGCTTACCCGGCCGTAGGGAGCAGTTCTTC. This chain uses TRBV7-3 with TRBJ2-1; D is uncertain. CDR3 length: 13 residues. V was pared by 2 bases and J by 10 bases, with 12 bases between. Germline CDR1 SGHTA, CDR2 FQGTGA.

The V gene is TRBV27, the J gene TRBJ1-1, with D possibly matching TRBD1 (5 bases). Trimming took 0 bases from V and 4 from J, leaving 15 bases between them. This CDR3 has 16 amino acids. CDR1 and CDR2 (germline): MNHEY, SMNVEV (reference sequence). Here the CDR3 reads CASSLSPKGKGTEAFF. In DNA, the CDR3 is TGTGCCAGCAGTTTATCCCCAAAGGGGAAGGGCACTGAAGCTTTCTTT.

This chain connects TRBV4-3 to TRBJ1-2; D is possibly TRBD1 (6 bases). Between the trimmed V and J ends, which lost 0 bases and 2 bases, there was a span of 7 bases. Germline V CDR1 and CDR2: LGHNA, YSLEER. The CDR3 covers 14 residues. The CDR3 nucleotides read TGCGCCAGCAGCCAAGACACAGGGAACTATGGCTACACCTTC. This translates into CASSQDTGNYGYTF.

This chain joins TRBV7-2 and TRBJ2-1; D is unclear. This CDR3 spans 13 amino acids. V dropped 5 bases and J dropped 2 bases, with 7 bases sitting between them. Germline lookup yields CDR1 SGHTA and CDR2 FQGNSA. The CDR3 reads CASSPGPYNEQFF. The CDR3 DNA is TGTGCCAGCAGCCCCGGGCCCTACAATGAGCAGTTCTTC.

The chain couples TRBV6-5 to TRBJ1-2, with 11 bases that match TRBD1. Trimming cost V 5 bases and J 4 bases; bases outside gene matches: 6. Germline V lookup: CDR1 MNHEY, CDR2 SVGAGI. There are 15 residues in the CDR3. CDR3 bases: TGTGCCAGCAGTCCGGACAGGGGGCCCAGCTATGGCTACACCTTC. This encodes CASSPDRGPSYGYTF.

CDR3 in amino acids: CASQTGGAGTGELFF. The CDR3 DNA reads TGTGCCAGTCAAACGGGGGGCGCCGGCACCGGGGAGCTGTTTTTT. This chain joins TRBV27 and TRBJ2-2, with a possible D match to TRBD2 (7 bases). V shed 9 bases and J shed 4 bases, with 18 bases lying between them. The CDR3 has 15 amino acids. The germline V gene has CDR1 MNHEY and CDR2 SMNVEV (reference sequence).

The gene calls are TRBV5-1 and TRBJ2-3; D is unclear. Trimming shortened V by 3 bases and J by 2 bases, and 4 bases separated the two germline ends. The CDR3 extends over 12 amino acids. The germline gives CDR1 SGHRS, CDR2 YFSETQ. CDR3 nucleotides: TGCGCCAGCAGCTGGACCACAGATACGCAGTATTTT. As protein: CASSWTTDTQYF.

A remark on this clone: The identical CDR3 is also encoded by other nucleotide sequences in the sample. V is TRBV28 and J is TRBJ2-7, with D unclear. Germline V gene data show CDR1 as MDHEN and CDR2 as SYDVKM. The CDR3 length is 14 residues. Between the trimmed V and J ends, which lost 3 bases and 0 bases, there was a span of 9 bases. CDR3 sequence: CASSLWASSYEQYF. The CDR3 region has the DNA TGTGCCAGCAGTTTGTGGGCCAGCTCCTACGAGCAGTACTTC. Full variable domain (rest looked up from reference TRBV28 and TRBJ2-7): DVKVTQSSRYLVKRTGEKVFLECVQDMDHENMFWYRQDPGLGLRLIYFSYDVKMKEKGDIPEGYSVSREKKERFSLILESASTNQTSMYLCASSLWASSYEQYFGPGTRLTVT.

The V gene is TRBV15, the J gene TRBJ2-7; TRBD2 matches at 9 bases. Germline CDR1 and CDR2: LNHNV and YYDKDF (reference sequence). This CDR3 is 14 amino acids long. V shed 3 bases, J shed 4 bases, and the junction held 4 bases outside the gene matches. For the CDR3, the DNA is TGTGCCACCAGCAGGGGGACTAGCTGGTACGAGCAGTACTTC. Translation gives CATSRGTSWYEQYF.